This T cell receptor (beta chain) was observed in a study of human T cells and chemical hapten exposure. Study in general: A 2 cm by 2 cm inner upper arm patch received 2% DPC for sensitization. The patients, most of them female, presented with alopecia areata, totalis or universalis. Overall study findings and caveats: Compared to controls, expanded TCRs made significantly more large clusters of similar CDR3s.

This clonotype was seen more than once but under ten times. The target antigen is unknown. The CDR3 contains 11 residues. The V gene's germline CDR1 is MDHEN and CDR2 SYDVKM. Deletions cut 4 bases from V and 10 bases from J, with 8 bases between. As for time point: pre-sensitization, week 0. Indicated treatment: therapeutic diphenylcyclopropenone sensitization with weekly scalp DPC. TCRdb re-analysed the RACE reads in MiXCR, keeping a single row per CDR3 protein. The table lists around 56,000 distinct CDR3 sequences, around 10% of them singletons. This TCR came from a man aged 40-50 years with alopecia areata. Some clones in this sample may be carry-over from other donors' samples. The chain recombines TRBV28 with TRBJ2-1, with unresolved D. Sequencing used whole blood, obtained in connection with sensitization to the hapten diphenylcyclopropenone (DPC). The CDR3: CASSYLKEQFF. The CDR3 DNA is TGTGCCAGCAGTTATCTAAAAGAGCAGTTCTTC.